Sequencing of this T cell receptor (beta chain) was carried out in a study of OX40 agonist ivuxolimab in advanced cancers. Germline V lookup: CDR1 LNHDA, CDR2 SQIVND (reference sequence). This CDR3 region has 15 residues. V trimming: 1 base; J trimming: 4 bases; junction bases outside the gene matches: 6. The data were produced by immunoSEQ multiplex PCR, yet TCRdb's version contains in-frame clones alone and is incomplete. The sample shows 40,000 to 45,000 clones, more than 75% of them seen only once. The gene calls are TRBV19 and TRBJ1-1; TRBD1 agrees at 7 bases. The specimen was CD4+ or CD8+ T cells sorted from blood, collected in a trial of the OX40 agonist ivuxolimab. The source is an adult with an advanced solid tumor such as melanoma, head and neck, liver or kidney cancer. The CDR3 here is CASSIGGGAGTEAFF. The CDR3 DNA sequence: TGTGCCAGTAGTATAGGAGGGGGCGCGGGCACTGAAGCTTTCTTT.